This is a list of T cell receptor beta chains from one sample in a study of cytomegalovirus exposure and HLA in healthy donors. TCRdb's copy holds only in-frame clones and misses some; the assay was immunoSEQ multiplex PCR. The sample shows some 140,000 clones, around 80% of them seen only once. Sequencing was carried out using PBMCs. The receptors stem from a woman in her forties in good health and CMV-seronegative. Both conserved end residues are part of each CDR3. The D gene is left open where the match is weak. Clone size is given for some rows only: seen once, a few or many times, or a class if the clone is expanded.

J gene,CDR3 length,clone size,D gene,V gene,CDR3 DNA,CDR3 protein
TRBJ1-2,12,NA,NA,TRBV5-1,TGCGCCAGCAGCTTGGAAGGGGGTGGCTACACCTTC,CASSLEGGGYTF
TRBJ2-2,21,few,TRBD1,TRBV4-1,TGCGCCAGCAGCCAAGCGCCGGGACAGGGGGCTAGCGGGTTTTACACCGGGGAGCTGTTTTTT,CASSQAPGQGASGFYTGELFF
TRBJ2-7,13,once,TRBD1,TRBV5-4,TGTGCCAGCAGCATGGGACAGCCCTACGAGCAGTACTTC,CASSMGQPYEQYF
TRBJ1-4,14,NA,NA,TRBV5-1,TGCGCCAGCAGCCCCCTAGGGAGTAATGAAAAACTGTTTTTT,CASSPLGSNEKLFF
TRBJ1-1,16,NA,TRBD1,TRBV7-8,TGTGCCAGCAGCTACCCTGACAGGGGTGCGAACACTGAAGCTTTCTTT,CASSYPDRGANTEAFF
TRBJ2-5,15,NA,TRBD2,TRBV9,TGTGCCAGCAGCGCTCGGGACTACCAAACGGAGACCCAGTACTTC,CASSARDYQTETQYF
TRBJ1-5,17,once,TRBD1,TRBV10-1,TGCGCCAGCAGTGGGCCGAGGGTAGGACAGGGGAATCAGCCCCAGCATTTT,CASSGPRVGQGNQPQHF
TRBJ2-5,16,NA,NA,TRBV28,TGTGCCAGCAGCCCCCTCCGGGTTCTCCTCGGGGAGACCCAGTACTTC,CASSPLRVLLGETQYF
TRBJ1-1,12,NA,TRBD1,TRBV28,TGTGCCAGCAGTTTCGGACAGGTCGAAGCTTTCTTT,CASSFGQVEAFF
TRBJ1-2,13,few,NA,TRBV6-5,TGTGCCAGCAGACTCGGGAGAGGGTGGGGCTACACCTTC,CASRLGRGWGYTF
TRBJ1-2,14,NA,TRBD1,TRBV27,TGTGCCAGCAGTCCAGGGGGCGCGAATTATGGCTACACCTTC,CASSPGGANYGYTF
TRBJ1-4,14,NA,TRBD1,TRBV10-2,TGCGCCAGCAGTGTAGCAGGGGGCGGTGAAAAACTGTTTTTT,CASSVAGGGEKLFF
TRBJ1-2,11,NA,NA,TRBV5-6,TGTGCCAGCAGCTTCGGGAACGAGTACACCTTC,CASSFGNEYTF
TRBJ2-5,14,few,TRBD2,TRBV27,TGTGCCAGCAGTTTATCTACTAGCGGAGAGACCCAGTACTTC,CASSLSTSGETQYF
TRBJ1-1,16,NA,NA,TRBV6-4,TGTGCCAGCAGTGACTCGATAGGGAGGGACGGCACTGAAGCTTTCTTT,CASSDSIGRDGTEAFF
TRBJ2-1,14,NA,NA,TRBV7-2,TGTGCCAGCAGCCGTTGGGGAGTCGACGATGAGCAGTTCTTC,CASSRWGVDDEQFF
TRBJ1-3,16,NA,NA,TRBV25-1,TGTGCCAGCAGTGAATATGGGGAGAGGACTGGAAACACCATATATTTT,CASSEYGERTGNTIYF
TRBJ1-2,15,NA,NA,TRBV28,TGTGCCAGCAGCCTTCGCGCAGGGGTAGACTATGGCTACACCTTC,CASSLRAGVDYGYTF
TRBJ1-2,12,NA,TRBD1,TRBV27,TGTGCCAGCAGTCTGGGGACAGGGGGCTACACCTTC,CASSLGTGGYTF
TRBJ1-1,12,NA,NA,TRBV10-2,TGCGCCAGCAGCCAGGGGAACACTGAAGCTTTCTTT,CASSQGNTEAFF